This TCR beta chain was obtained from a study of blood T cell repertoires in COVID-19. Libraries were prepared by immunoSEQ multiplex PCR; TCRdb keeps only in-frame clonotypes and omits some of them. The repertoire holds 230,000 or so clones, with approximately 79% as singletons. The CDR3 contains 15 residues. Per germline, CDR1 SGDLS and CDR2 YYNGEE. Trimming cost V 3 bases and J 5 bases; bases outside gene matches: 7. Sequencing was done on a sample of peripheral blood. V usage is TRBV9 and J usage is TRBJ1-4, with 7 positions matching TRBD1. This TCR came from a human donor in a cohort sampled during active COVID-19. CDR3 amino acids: CASSGSDRMNEKLFF. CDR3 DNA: TGTGCCAGCAGCGGATCGGACAGGATGAATGAAAAACTGTTTTTT.